This paragraph covers one TCR beta chain sequence. Only in-frame clones appear in the TCRdb table, and some are missing; sequencing was by immunoSEQ multiplex PCR. The data show under 90,000 clones, with about 94% seen just once and 4.4% held by the top ten. Germline assignment: CDR1 GTSNPN and CDR2 SVGIG (reference sequence). Unmatched junction bases numbered 8, after V lost 4 bases and J lost 7 bases. This CDR3 spans 13 amino acids. The chain links TRBV30 to TRBJ2-7; 9 bases are a match to TRBD1. This receptor was identified in a man in his forties with rheumatoid arthritis. The sample consisted of PBMCs. The CDR3 coding sequence is TGTGCCTGGAAGGACAGGGGATTAGGGGAGCAGTACTTC. This sequence encodes CAWKDRGLGEQYF.